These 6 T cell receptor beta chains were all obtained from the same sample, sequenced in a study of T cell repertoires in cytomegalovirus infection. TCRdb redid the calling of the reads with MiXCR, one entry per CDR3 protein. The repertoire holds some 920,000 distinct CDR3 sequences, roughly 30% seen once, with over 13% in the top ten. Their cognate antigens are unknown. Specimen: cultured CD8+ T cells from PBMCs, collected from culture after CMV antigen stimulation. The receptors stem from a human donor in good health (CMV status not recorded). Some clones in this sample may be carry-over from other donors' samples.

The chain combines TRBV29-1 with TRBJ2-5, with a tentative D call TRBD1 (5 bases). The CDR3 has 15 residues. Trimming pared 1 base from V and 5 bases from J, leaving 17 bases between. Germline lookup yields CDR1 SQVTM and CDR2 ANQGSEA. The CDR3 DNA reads TGCAGCGTTGAAGGCCTCCAGGGTCTTGGGGAGACCCAGTACTTC. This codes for CSVEGLQGLGETQYF.

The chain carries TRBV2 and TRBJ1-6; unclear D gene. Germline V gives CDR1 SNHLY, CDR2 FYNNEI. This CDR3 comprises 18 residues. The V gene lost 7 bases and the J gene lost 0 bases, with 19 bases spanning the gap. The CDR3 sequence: CASTLDGEYPSYNSPLHF. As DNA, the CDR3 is TGTGCCAGCACCCTGGACGGAGAATACCCCTCCTATAATTCACCCCTCCACTTT.

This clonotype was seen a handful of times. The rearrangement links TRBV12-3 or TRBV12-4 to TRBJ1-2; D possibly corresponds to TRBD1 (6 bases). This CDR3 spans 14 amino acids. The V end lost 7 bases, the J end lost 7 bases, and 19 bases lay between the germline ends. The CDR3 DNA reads TGTGCCAGCACCCATTCCGGGACACCCTTTGGCTACACCTTC. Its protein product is CASTHSGTPFGYTF.

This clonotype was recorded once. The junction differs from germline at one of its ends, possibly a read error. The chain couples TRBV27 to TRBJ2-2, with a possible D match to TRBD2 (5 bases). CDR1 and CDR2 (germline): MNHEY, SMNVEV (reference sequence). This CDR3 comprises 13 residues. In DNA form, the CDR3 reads TGTGCCAGCAGCCCCTTACCCACCGGGGATCTGTTTTTT. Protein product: CASSPLPTGDLFF.

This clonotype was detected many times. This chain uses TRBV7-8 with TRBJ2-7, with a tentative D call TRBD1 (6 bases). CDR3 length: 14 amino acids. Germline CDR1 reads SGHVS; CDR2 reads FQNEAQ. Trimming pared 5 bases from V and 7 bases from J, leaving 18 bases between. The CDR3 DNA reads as TGTGCCAGCAGCACCAGGGGCTCTCTGCGGGAGCAGTACTTC. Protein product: CASSTRGSLREQYF.

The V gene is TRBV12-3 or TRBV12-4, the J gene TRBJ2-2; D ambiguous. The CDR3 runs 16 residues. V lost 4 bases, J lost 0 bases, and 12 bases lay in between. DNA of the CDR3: TGTGCCAGCAGTTCCATAGTTTTCGCGAACACCGGGGAGCTGTTTTTT. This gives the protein CASSSIVFANTGELFF.